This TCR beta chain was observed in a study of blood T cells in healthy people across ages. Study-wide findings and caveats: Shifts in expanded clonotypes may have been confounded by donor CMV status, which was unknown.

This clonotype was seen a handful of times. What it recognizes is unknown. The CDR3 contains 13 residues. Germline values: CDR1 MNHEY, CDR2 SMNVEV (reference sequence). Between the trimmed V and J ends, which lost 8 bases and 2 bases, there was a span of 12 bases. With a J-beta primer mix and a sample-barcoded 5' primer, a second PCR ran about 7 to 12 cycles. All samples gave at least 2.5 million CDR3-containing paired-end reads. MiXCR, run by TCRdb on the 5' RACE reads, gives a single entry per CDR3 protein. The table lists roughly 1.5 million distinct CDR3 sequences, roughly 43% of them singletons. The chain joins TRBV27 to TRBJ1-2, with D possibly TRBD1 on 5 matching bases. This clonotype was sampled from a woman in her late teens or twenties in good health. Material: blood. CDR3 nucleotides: TGTGCCAGCTCCAGGGATCAGAACTATGGCTACACCTTC. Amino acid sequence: CASSRDQNYGYTF.